The 7 T cell receptor beta chains in this list originate from one sample, sequenced in a study of T cells in Graves' hyperthyroidism and ophthalmopathy. Amplification of TCR beta CDR3 regions used RNA as the template. The HTBI set primed first-round TCR CDR3 RT-PCR. TCRdb reprocessed the multiplex PCR reads with MiXCR, giving one entry per CDR3 protein. The sample lists a few hundred thousand distinct CDR3 sequences; 15% to 20% were seen once. The specimen sequenced was blood. The receptors come from a woman aged 50 to 60 with Graves' hyperthyroidism.

This clonotype was seen a few times. The chain has TRBV5-6 and TRBJ1-2; 9 nucleotides align to TRBD1. Germline V lookup: CDR1 SGHDT, CDR2 YYEEEE. CDR3 size: 14 residues. V lost 5 bases and J lost 2; bases outside the gene matches: 4. CDR3 residues: CASSPGTGNYGYTF. Here the CDR3 DNA reads TGTGCCAGCAGTCCTGGGACAGGGAACTATGGCTACACCTTC.

The genes are TRBV6-6 and TRBJ1-1; D is uncertain. This CDR3 is built from 14 residues. Germline CDR1 and CDR2: MNHNY and SVGAGI (reference sequence). V was cut by 0 bases and J by 1 base, with 6 bases left in between. Here the CDR3 DNA reads TGTGCCAGCAGTTACTCGTGGGAGAACACTGAAGCTTTCTTT. As protein: CASSYSWENTEAFF.

This clonotype was counted only a few times. The chain recombines TRBV5-6 with TRBJ2-1, with a tentative D call TRBD2 (5 bases). This CDR3 has 14 amino acids. V lost 2 bases and J lost 6, with 12 bases in between. Per the germline V gene, CDR1 is SGHDT and CDR2 is YYEEEE. This CDR3 reads CASSLTERANEQFF. The CDR3 region has the DNA TGTGCCAGCAGCTTAACAGAGAGGGCCAATGAGCAGTTCTTC. The full variable domain, completed using reference TRBV5-6 and TRBJ2-1, is DAGVTQSPTHLIKTRGQQVTLRCSPKSGHDTVSWYQQALGQGPQFIFQYYEEEERQRGNFPDRFSGHQFPNYSSELNVNALLLGDSALYLCASSLTERANEQFFGPGTRLTVL.

The chain links TRBV4-1 to TRBJ2-1, with D perhaps given as TRBD1 or TRBD2 (5 bases each). From germline, CDR1 is MGHRA and CDR2 YSYEKL. Trimming shortened V by 3 bases and J by 11 bases, and 14 bases separated the two germline ends. The CDR3 totals 13 residues. The CDR3 loop is CASSHEAGTKQFF. DNA of the CDR3: TGCGCCAGCAGCCATGAAGCCGGGACGAAGCAGTTCTTC.

In its sample, this clonotype was seen a few times. The chain employs TRBV7-3 and TRBJ1-1, with D perhaps TRBD1 (5 bases). The V gene lost 4 bases and the J gene lost 4 bases, with 10 bases spanning the gap. The germline CDR1 and CDR2 sequences are SGHTA and FQGTGA. The CDR3 sequence is 13 residues long. CDR3 nucleotides: TGTGCCAGCAGCTGGAGGGGAGGCACTGAAGCTTTCTTT. Protein product: CASSWRGGTEAFF.

This chain uses TRBV7-6 with TRBJ2-2, with D unresolved. V was clipped by 5 bases and J by 0 bases, with 10 bases between them. Germline V gene data show CDR1 as SGHVS and CDR2 as FNYEAQ. This CDR3 is built from 15 residues. The CDR3 DNA sequence: TGTGCCAGCAGCCCAAGGGTGACGAACACCGGGGAGCTGTTTTTT. It codes for CASSPRVTNTGELFF.

The V and J genes are TRBV2 and TRBJ2-2; D may match TRBD1 or TRBD2 (5 bases each). The V end lost 7 bases, the J end lost 0 bases, and 9 bases lay between the germline ends. This CDR3 region has 14 residues. Looked up from germline, CDR1 is SNHLY and CDR2 is FYNNEI. CDR3 sequence (DNA): TGTGCCAGCAAGGGACGGACGAACACCGGGGAGCTGTTTTTT. The encoded protein is CASKGRTNTGELFF.